A selection of T cell receptor beta chains follows, all from one sample in a study of T-cell reconstitution after alpha-beta-depleted transplantation in children. In TCRdb, the PCR reads were re-called with MiXCR into one record per CDR3 protein. This table has about 460,000 distinct CDR3 sequences, approximately 10% appearing once. This sample comprised PBMCs, obtained before TCRalphabeta/CD19-depleted stem cell transplant. The source of these receptors is a child aged 2 to 10 with inherited bone marrow failure, due to receive a stem cell transplant. CDR3s include the opening cysteine and the closing phenylalanine or tryptophan. D genes are given only for firm matches. Rows may omit the clone size; those that give it use once, few, many or a size class.

j_call clone_size d_call v_call cdr3_nt cdr3_aa
TRBJ1-2 few . TRBV9 TGTGCCAGCAGCCCCCGTCGGGTAGACTATGGCTACACCTTC CASSPRRVDYGYTF
TRBJ2-7 few . TRBV25-1 TGTGCCAGCAGTGAATGGGGGGATTACGAGCAGTACTTC CASSEWGDYEQYF
TRBJ2-2 many . TRBV29-1 TGCAGCGTTCCCAGGACAGAGAACACCGGGGAGCTGTTTTTT CSVPRTENTGELFF
TRBJ2-3 . . TRBV20-1 TGCAGTGCTAGAGCCCTCACAACTAGCACAGATACGCAGTATTTT CSARALTTSTDTQYF
TRBJ2-7 many . TRBV3-1 TGTGCCAGCAGCTTATTACCCGCGGGCTACGAGCAGTACTTC CASSLLPAGYEQYF
TRBJ2-2 . TRBD2 TRBV12-3/TRBV12-4 TGTGCCAGCAGTTTAGCAGCGGGAGGGGTACCCGGGGAGCTGTTTTTT CASSLAAGGVPGELFF
TRBJ2-1 few TRBD2 TRBV14 TGTGCCAGCAGCCCGGGACTAGCGAAAGGGAATGAGCAGTTCTTC CASSPGLAKGNEQFF
TRBJ2-7 . TRBD2 TRBV20-1 TGCAGTGCTAGGGGGGGGGGTCTGAGCTACGAGCAGTACTTC CSARGGGLSYEQYF
TRBJ2-5 . . TRBV5-4 TGTGCCAGCAGCTTGGCCATTACAGAAGAGACCCAGTACTTC CASSLAITEETQYF
TRBJ2-1 many . TRBV19 TGTGCCAGTCAGGTCGGGGGCTCCTACAATGAGCAGTTCTTC CASQVGGSYNEQFF
TRBJ1-1 few . TRBV3-1 TGTGCCAGCAGCCATAGTACAAGGACCGGGGCTTTCTTT CASSHSTRTGAFF
TRBJ2-3 many TRBD2 TRBV6-5 TGTGCCAGCAGTACGGCTAGCGGGAAGATAAATACGCAGTATTTT CASSTASGKINTQYF